The 2 T cell receptor beta chains below all came from one sample that was sequenced in a study of T cell responses to AZD1222 COVID-19 vaccine. Produced via immunoSEQ multiplex PCR; TCRdb's table is partial and in-frame only. Counted here are tens of thousands of clones, approximately 90% occurring once; the ten biggest clones make up more than 20%. Sequencing used peripheral blood, obtained 28 days after the second AZD1222 dose. The source of these receptors is an adult who received the AZD1222 COVID-19 vaccine.

The V and J genes are TRBV2 and TRBJ2-2, with D unclear. Germline CDR1 SNHLY, CDR2 FYNNEI. The length of the CDR3 is 15 residues. V was clipped by 6 bases and J by 5 bases, with 16 bases between them. In DNA, the CDR3 is TGTGCCAGCAGCAAAGATGGGCTAGGAACCGGGGAGCTGTTTTTT. Translation gives CASSKDGLGTGELFF.

J is TRBJ2-2 and V is TRBV9; D perhaps matches TRBD2 (6 bases). CDR1 is SGDLS and CDR2 is YYNGEE in the germline V gene. This CDR3 contains 15 residues. V was shortened by 0 bases and J by 6 bases, with 12 bases between the two germline ends. The chain's CDR3 is CASSVVGREAGELFF. In DNA, the CDR3 is TGTGCCAGCAGCGTAGTGGGCAGGGAGGCCGGGGAGCTGTTTTTT.